One and the same sample provided the 5 T cell receptor beta chains below, sequenced in a study of human T cells and chemical hapten exposure. TCRdb passed the 5' RACE reads through MiXCR, listing each CDR3 protein once. The repertoire holds more than 140,000 distinct CDR3 sequences, with around 4% as singletons. It was from unfractionated whole blood that total RNA was extracted. Receptors were obtained from a female donor in good health.

This clonotype has at least ten counts. The CDR3 protein is CSARDTGGPRSGELFF. Written as DNA, the CDR3 is TGCAGTGCTAGAGATACGGGGGGGCCCAGGAGCGGGGAGCTGTTTTTT. The rearrangement links TRBV20-1 to TRBJ2-2, with 8 bases lining up with TRBD2. The CDR3 spans 16 residues. Germline V gene sequence: CDR1 DFQATT, CDR2 SNEGSKA (reference sequence). V gave up 0 bases and J gave up 7 bases; unmatched junction bases: 10.

This clonotype was detected ten times or more. The chain recombines TRBV7-2 with TRBJ2-3; TRBD2 might be the D (5 bases). Trimming took off 6 bases at V and 3 bases at J, with 16 bases between the two ends. Germline loops: CDR1 SGHTA, CDR2 FQGNSA. The CDR3 loop spans 15 amino acids. In DNA form, the CDR3 reads TGTGCCAGCAGGTTGTCCTCCCGGGGTACAGATACGCAGTATTTT. Translated: CASRLSSRGTDTQYF.

The sample holds many counts of this clonotype. Here the CDR3 reads CSARGGTSADTQYF. In DNA, the CDR3 is TGCAGTGCTAGAGGAGGGACTAGCGCAGATACGCAGTATTTT. V gene TRBV20-1 combines with J gene TRBJ2-3; 10 bases match TRBD2. V was clipped by 1 base and J by 4 bases; unmatched bases: 2. CDR3 length: 14 residues. Germline values: CDR1 DFQATT, CDR2 SNEGSKA (reference sequence).

The sample holds many counts of this clonotype. This sequence joins TRBV20-1 and TRBJ2-7, with a weak D call TRBD1 (5 bases). Germline V gene lookup returns CDR1 DFQATT and CDR2 SNEGSKA (reference sequence). This CDR3 is built from 12 residues. V gave up 6 bases and J gave up 3 bases, with 12 bases separating them. CDR3 region: CSANRQGYEQYF. DNA for the CDR3: TGCAGTGCCAACCGCCAGGGCTACGAGCAGTACTTC.

This clonotype was detected ten times or more. The chain employs TRBV12-3 or TRBV12-4 and TRBJ2-7, with 9 positions matching TRBD2. Unmatched junction bases numbered 12, after V lost 3 bases and J lost 6 bases. This CDR3 has 16 amino acids. The DNA of the CDR3 is TGTGCCAGCAGTTTCCCGCTAGCGGGAACGTTAAGCGAGCAGTACTTC. This gives the protein CASSFPLAGTLSEQYF.